Listed below are T cell receptor beta chains from one sample, sequenced in a study of neoadjuvant anti-PD-1 for oral cavity cancer. The method was immunoSEQ multiplex PCR; TCRdb's version includes in-frame clones alone and lacks a portion of them. The sample yields about 72,000 clones, around four fifths seen once. Sequences were derived from PBMCs, sampled before nivolumab (anti-PD-1) treatment. These TCRs come from a person between 35 and 79 years old with oral cavity squamous cell carcinoma. The CDR3 runs from the conserved cysteine through the conserved F or W. The D gene is left open where the match is weak. Only part of the rows carry a size: once, few, many, or a class if the clone is expanded.

CDR3 length	J gene	V gene	clone size	D gene	CDR3 DNA	CDR3 protein
13	TRBJ1-6	TRBV7-3	-	-	TGTGCCAGCAGCTTAAACGGTAATTCACCCCTCCACTTT	CASSLNGNSPLHF
13	TRBJ2-1	TRBV29-1	-	TRBD2	TGCAGCGTGAGGACTAGCGGTTACAATGAGCAGTTCTTC	CSVRTSGYNEQFF
17	TRBJ1-5	TRBV28	-	-	TGTGCCAGCGTCGGGGAGCGTTCTTACGGGACGGGTCAGCCCCAGCATTTT	CASVGERSYGTGQPQHF
14	TRBJ1-6	TRBV30	few	-	TGTGCCTGGACATTGGGGGGCAGAGTTTCACCCCTCCACTTT	CAWTLGGRVSPLHF
15	TRBJ1-5	TRBV27	-	-	TGTGCCAGCAGTTGGAGACATGGAGTGCTTCAGCCCCAGCATTTT	CASSWRHGVLQPQHF
14	TRBJ2-2	TRBV10-2	once	-	TGCGCCAGCAGTGAGGACCTATACACCGGGGAGCTGTTTTTT	CASSEDLYTGELFF
17	TRBJ2-7	TRBV18	-	TRBD2	TGTGCCAGCTCACCAACGGGAGGGGCCGGAATCTCCTACGAGCAGTACTTC	CASSPTGGAGISYEQYF
17	TRBJ2-7	TRBV11-2	-	TRBD2	TGTGCCAGCAGCTTATTGGGGGGGACTAGCGGTACCTACGAGCAGTACTTC	CASSLLGGTSGTYEQYF
17	TRBJ2-2	TRBV5-1	-	TRBD2	TGCGCCAGCAGCTCGACTAGCGGGAGGGCCGGGACCGGGGAGCTGTTTTTT	CASSSTSGRAGTGELFF
14	TRBJ1-1	TRBV7-9	-	-	TGTGCCAGCAGCCCCATACAGGGAAACACTGAAGCTTTCTTT	CASSPIQGNTEAFF
14	TRBJ1-3	TRBV2	-	-	TGTGCCACGCGAAGTCCCGGAGGGGGAAACACCATATATTTT	CATRSPGGGNTIYF
12	TRBJ2-7	TRBV30	few	-	TGTGCCTGGAGTGTTGGGGGATACGAGCAGTACTTC	CAWSVGGYEQYF
14	TRBJ2-7	TRBV5-4	-	-	TGTGCCAGCACAAGATCGGACGGGGCCTACGAGCAGTACTTC	CASTRSDGAYEQYF
15	TRBJ1-3	TRBV7-9	-	-	TGTGCCAGCAAGGGTCAGCGGGGTAGAGTTGGAACCATATATTTT	CASKGQRGRVGTIYF
12	TRBJ2-7	TRBV5-1	once	-	TGCGCCAGCAGCTTTCAGGGCTTCGAGCAGTACTTC	CASSFQGFEQYF
14	TRBJ1-1	TRBV18	-	-	TGTGCCAGCTCACCCCTATATCGGAGTGATGAAGCTTTCTTT	CASSPLYRSDEAFF
14	TRBJ1-1	TRBV7-3	-	TRBD1	TGTGCCAGCACGACGACCGGGACAGGGAATCCCTTTTCGTTT	CASTTTGTGNPFSF
14	TRBJ1-2	TRBV6-4	-	TRBD1	TGTGCCAGCAGGATTGGACAGGGGAACTATGGCTACACCTTC	CASRIGQGNYGYTF
15	TRBJ1-1	TRBV6-5	-	-	TGTGCCAGCAGTTACTCCTGGGGATCCGGCTATGAAGCTTTCTTT	CASSYSWGSGYEAFF
18	TRBJ2-2	TRBV4-1	-	TRBD2	TGCGCCAGCAGCCAAGGGAGGAGACAGCGGGGGGGAGACGGGGAGCTGTTTTTT	CASSQGRRQRGGDGELFF
14	TRBJ2-7	TRBV6-5	-	-	TGTGCCAGCAGCCCCGGGCGGGCCGTGAACGAGCAGTACTTC	CASSPGRAVNEQYF
14	TRBJ1-5	TRBV5-1	-	-	TGCGCCAGCAGCTTGGGGTATCAGAATCAGCCCCAGCATTTT	CASSLGYQNQPQHF
14	TRBJ2-1	TRBV19	-	TRBD1	TGTGCCAGTAGAAGGGGACAGGGTGGTAGTGAGCAGTTCTTC	CASRRGQGGSEQFF
13	TRBJ1-2	TRBV7-6	-	TRBD1	TGTGCCAGCAGCTCCCGACAGGGCTATGGCTACACCTTC	CASSSRQGYGYTF
13	TRBJ2-5	TRBV27	few	TRBD2	TGTGCCAGCAGTGCGGGGGGCCAAGAGACCCAGTACTTC	CASSAGGQETQYF
14	TRBJ2-5	TRBV9	-	-	TGTGCCAGCAGCACGGCCGGAGGAGGGCAGACCCAGTACTTC	CASSTAGGGQTQYF
16	TRBJ2-1	TRBV7-9	-	-	TGTGCCAGCAGCTTAGCGGTCGGGAGCTCCTACAATGAGCAGTTCTTC	CASSLAVGSSYNEQFF
14	TRBJ1-1	TRBV27	few	-	TGTGCCAGCAGTTTACGCCGGGGACCCACTGAAGCTTTCTTT	CASSLRRGPTEAFF
14	TRBJ2-5	TRBV2	-	-	TGTGCCAGCAGTGAAGTACAGCGGAGGGAGACCCAGTACTTC	CASSEVQRRETQYF
13	TRBJ2-1	TRBV7-3	-	TRBD2	TGTGCCAGCAGCTTCGTCACTAGCGGCGAGCAGTTCTTC	CASSFVTSGEQFF
15	TRBJ2-1	TRBV4-1	once	TRBD2	TGCGCCAGCAGCCCCCCGAGAGCGGGAGTACCTGAGCAGTTCTTC	CASSPPRAGVPEQFF
13	TRBJ2-7	TRBV6-6	-	-	TGTGCCAGCAGCTACCCCGACAGCTACGAGCAGTACTTC	CASSYPDSYEQYF
14	TRBJ1-1	TRBV5-1	-	-	TGCGCCAGCAGCAGGGCCCAGGGGCGGACTGAAGCTTTCTTT	CASSRAQGRTEAFF
15	TRBJ2-7	TRBV6-5	-	-	TGTGCCAGCAGTTACTCGAGGCATAACTCCTACGAGCAGTACTTC	CASSYSRHNSYEQYF